The source of this TCR beta chain is a study of T-cell memory formation after mild COVID-19. Study-wide results and caveats: Pre-infection memory carried some responding clones, suggesting that cross-reactive memory joined. Largely, contracting CD4+ clones fell within CM and EM, and contracting CD8+ clones within EMRA.

cDNA libraries for TCR alpha and TCR beta, carrying sample barcodes and UMIs, came from 5'RACE with constant-segment primers. TCRdb reprocessed the 5' RACE reads with MiXCR, giving one entry per CDR3 protein. The sample carries 150,000 to 200,000 distinct CDR3 sequences, around a third recorded once. This clonotype was recorded only once. Antigen unknown. This CDR3 contains 15 residues. The germline V gene has CDR1 SGHDT and CDR2 YYEEEE. Trimming pared 4 bases from V and 1 base from J, leaving 14 bases between. This chain links TRBV5-6 with TRBJ1-1; D gene ambiguous. The TCR was taken from an adult woman who had mild COVID-19 (a few samples of this study predate the infection). Cell type and time point are not known. Specimen: PBMCs or a T cell subset sorted from them (not recorded which). CDR3 loop: CASSLLTNPNTEAFF. CDR3 nucleotide sequence: TGTGCCAGCAGCCTTCTGACAAACCCGAACACTGAAGCTTTCTTT.